This TCR beta chain was found in a study of blood T cell repertoires in COVID-19. TCRdb keeps only in-frame clones here, not all; method: immunoSEQ multiplex PCR. The sample shows roughly 340,000 clones, approximately 90% of them seen only once. In terms of age and location, participants ranged from roughly 18 to 95 years and lived in approximately 24 US areas. This CDR3 comprises 13 residues. Germline V gene data show CDR1 as LNHNV and CDR2 as YYDKDF (reference sequence). With 4 bases removed from V and 7 bases from J, the gap between germline ends came to 8 bases. The receptor's source is a man aged 18 to 35 who had recovered from COVID-19. Sequenced sample: PBMCs or T cells enriched from blood (not recorded which). This chain connects TRBV15 to TRBJ1-6; D gene unclear. DNA for the CDR3: TGTGCCACCAGCACCGACGGGAATTCACCCCTCCACTTT. The encoded protein is CATSTDGNSPLHF.